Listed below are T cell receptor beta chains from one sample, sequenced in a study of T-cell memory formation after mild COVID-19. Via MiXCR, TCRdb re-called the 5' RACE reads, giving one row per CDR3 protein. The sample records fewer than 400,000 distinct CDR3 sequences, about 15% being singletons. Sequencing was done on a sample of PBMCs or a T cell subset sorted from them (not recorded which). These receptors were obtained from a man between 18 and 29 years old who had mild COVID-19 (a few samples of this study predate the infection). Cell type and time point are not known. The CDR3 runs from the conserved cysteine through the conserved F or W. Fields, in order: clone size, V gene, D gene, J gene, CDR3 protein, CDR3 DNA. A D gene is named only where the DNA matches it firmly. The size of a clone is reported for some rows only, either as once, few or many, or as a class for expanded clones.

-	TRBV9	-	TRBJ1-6	CASSANNSPLHF	TGTGCCAGCAGCGCAAACAATTCACCCCTCCACTTT
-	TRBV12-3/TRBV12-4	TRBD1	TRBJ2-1	CASSSRGQGDDEQFF	TGTGCCAGCAGTTCTCGGGGACAGGGGGACGATGAGCAGTTCTTC
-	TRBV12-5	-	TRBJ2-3	CASGRSTGADTQYF	TGTGCTAGTGGGCGATCCACAGGCGCGGATACGCAGTATTTT
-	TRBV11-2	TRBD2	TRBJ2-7	CASSFRTSGESYEQYF	TGTGCCAGCAGCTTTAGGACTAGCGGGGAGTCCTACGAGCAGTACTTC
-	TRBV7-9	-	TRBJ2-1	CASSLQGEPNNEQFF	TGTGCCAGCAGCTTACAGGGAGAGCCTAACAATGAGCAGTTCTTC
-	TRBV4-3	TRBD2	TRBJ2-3	CASSRAGDPTDTQYF	TGCGCCAGCAGCCGCGCGGGGGACCCCACAGATACGCAGTATTTT
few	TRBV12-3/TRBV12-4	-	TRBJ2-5	CASSKGHSQYF	TGTGCCAGCAGCAAGGGCCACTCCCAGTACTTC
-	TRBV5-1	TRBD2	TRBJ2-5	CASSLAGLDPQETQYF	TGCGCCAGCAGCTTGGCCGGACTAGATCCCCAAGAGACCCAGTACTTC
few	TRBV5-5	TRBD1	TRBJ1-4	CASSSETGGREKLFF	TGTGCCAGCAGCTCCGAGACAGGGGGCAGAGAAAAACTGTTTTTT
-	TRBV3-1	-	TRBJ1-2	CASSHPGVGYGYTF	TGTGCCAGCAGCCACCCGGGAGTTGGCTATGGCTACACCTTC
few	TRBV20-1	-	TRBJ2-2	CSVVSGDTGELFF	TGCAGTGTCGTTAGCGGAGACACCGGGGAGCTGTTTTTT
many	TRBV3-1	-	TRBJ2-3	CASSQEWKDTDTQYF	TGTGCCAGCAGCCAAGAGTGGAAGGACACAGATACGCAGTATTTT
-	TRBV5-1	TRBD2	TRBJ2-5	CASSLGVAGGETQYF	TGCGCCAGCAGCTTGGGCGTTGCGGGAGGAGAGACCCAGTACTTC
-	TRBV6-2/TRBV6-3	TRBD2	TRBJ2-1	CASTDPRRGGIEQFF	TGTGCCAGCACCGATCCCCGGCGGGGGGGTATAGAGCAGTTCTTC
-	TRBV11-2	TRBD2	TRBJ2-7	CASSLDHPSGYEQYF	TGTGCCAGCAGCTTAGATCATCCTAGCGGCTACGAGCAGTACTTC
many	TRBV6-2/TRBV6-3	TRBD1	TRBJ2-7	CASSYGDSYEQYF	TGTGCCAGCAGTTACGGGGACAGCTACGAGCAGTACTTC
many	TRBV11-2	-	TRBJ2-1	CASSYIREAEQFF	TGTGCCAGCAGTTACATCAGGGAAGCTGAGCAGTTCTTC
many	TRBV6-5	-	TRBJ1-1	CASSYVSSTTEAFF	TGTGCCAGCAGTTACGTCAGTTCCACCACTGAAGCTTTCTTT
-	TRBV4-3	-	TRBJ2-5	CASSPDVGYQETQYF	TGCGCCAGCAGCCCTGATGTGGGTTATCAAGAGACCCAGTACTTC
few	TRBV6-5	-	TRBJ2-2	CASSWRSGELFF	TGTGCCAGCAGTTGGCGATCCGGGGAGCTGTTTTTT
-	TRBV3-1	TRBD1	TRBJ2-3	CASSRSPGGTQYF	TGTGCCAGCAGCCGTAGCCCAGGGGGAACGCAGTATTTT
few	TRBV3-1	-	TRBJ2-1	CASSHLAGGNEQFF	TGTGCCAGCAGCCACCTTGCGGGCGGAAATGAGCAGTTCTTC
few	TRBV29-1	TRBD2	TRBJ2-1	CSVGQLAGGNEQFF	TGCAGCGTTGGACAACTAGCGGGGGGCAATGAGCAGTTCTTC
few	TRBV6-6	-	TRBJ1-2	CASSYGQEANYGYTF	TGTGCCAGCAGTTACGGGCAGGAAGCTAACTATGGCTACACCTTC
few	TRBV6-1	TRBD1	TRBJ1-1	CASGRDRETEAFF	TGTGCCAGCGGCCGGGACAGGGAAACTGAAGCTTTCTTT
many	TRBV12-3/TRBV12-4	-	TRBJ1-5	CASSLGNNQPQHF	TGTGCCAGCAGTTTAGGTAACAATCAGCCCCAGCATTTT
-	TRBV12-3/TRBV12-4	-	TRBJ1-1	CASSLVANTEAFF	TGTGCCAGCAGTTTAGTTGCGAACACTGAAGCTTTCTTT
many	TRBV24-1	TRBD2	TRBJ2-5	CATQGLDQETQYF	TGTGCCACGCAGGGACTAGACCAAGAGACCCAGTACTTC
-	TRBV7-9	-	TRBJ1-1	CASSLGSARLTEAFF	TGTGCCAGCAGCTTAGGATCGGCGCGACTCACTGAAGCTTTCTTT
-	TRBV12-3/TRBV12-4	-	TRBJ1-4	CASSFIRGGEKLFF	TGTGCCAGCAGTTTTATTCGAGGGGGAGAAAAACTGTTTTTT
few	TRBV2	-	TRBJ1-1	CASSEALTGLNTEAFF	TGTGCCAGCAGTGAAGCGCTTACGGGGTTAAACACTGAAGCTTTCTTT
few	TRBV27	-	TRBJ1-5	CASSFSYNQPQHF	TGTGCCAGCAGTTTCAGTTATAATCAGCCCCAGCATTTT
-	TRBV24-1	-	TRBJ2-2	CATSPRAANTGELFF	TGTGCCACCAGCCCCCGGGCGGCGAACACCGGGGAGCTGTTTTTT
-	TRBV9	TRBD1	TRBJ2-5	CASSVPAGGEETQYF	TGTGCCAGCAGCGTCCCCGCAGGGGGAGAGGAGACCCAGTACTTC
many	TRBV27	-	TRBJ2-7	CASSLVRQGSEQYF	TGTGCCAGCAGTTTAGTCCGCCAGGGGTCGGAGCAGTACTTC
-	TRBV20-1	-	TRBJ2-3	CSARTRADTQYF	TGCAGTGCTAGAACTAGGGCGGATACGCAGTATTTT
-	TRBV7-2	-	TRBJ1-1	CASSPFGALTEAFF	TGTGCCAGCAGCCCTTTCGGGGCCCTCACTGAAGCTTTCTTT
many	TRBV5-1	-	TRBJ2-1	CASSLVGEGGEQFF	TGCGCCAGCAGCTTGGTCGGGGAAGGGGGTGAGCAGTTCTTC
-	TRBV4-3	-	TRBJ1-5	CASSQDQGRGQPQHF	TGCGCCAGCAGCCAAGATCAGGGTAGGGGTCAGCCCCAGCATTTT
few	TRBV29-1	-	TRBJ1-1	CSVEGWMNTEAFF	TGCAGCGTTGAAGGGTGGATGAACACTGAAGCTTTCTTT
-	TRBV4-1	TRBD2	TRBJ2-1	CASSQDPGGGGNEQFF	TGCGCCAGCAGCCAAGATCCCGGCGGGGGAGGCAATGAGCAGTTCTTC
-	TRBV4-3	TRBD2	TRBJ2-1	CASSRDTWTSGGNEQFF	TGCGCCAGCAGCCGAGATACCTGGACTAGCGGGGGTAATGAGCAGTTCTTC
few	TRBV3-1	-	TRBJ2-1	CASSQGWGVTYNEQFF	TGTGCCAGCAGCCAAGGGTGGGGGGTAACCTACAATGAGCAGTTCTTC
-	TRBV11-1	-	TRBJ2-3	CASSSLLGPTDTQYF	TGTGCCAGCAGCTCGTTACTCGGGCCCACAGATACGCAGTATTTT
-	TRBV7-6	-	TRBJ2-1	CASSLDTGGLYNEQFF	TGTGCCAGCAGCTTAGACACGGGGGGCCTCTACAATGAGCAGTTCTTC